This TCR beta chain was captured by sequencing in a study of blood T cell repertoires in COVID-19. Study information: Samples taken during acute and convalescent COVID-19 were collected in the United States, Italy and Spain. T cells, B-cell-depleted T cells, or PBMCs provided the cDNA or gDNA that served as material.

This CDR3 is 13 amino acids long. Germline CDR1 and CDR2: LGHDT and YNNKEL (reference sequence). J lost 7 bases, V lost 5 bases, and 8 bases had no gene match. Profiled with immunoSEQ multiplex PCR; TCRdb holds only in-frame clones, not every one. The sample records around 100,000 clones, approximately 84% being singletons. Sequenced sample: peripheral blood. The chain employs TRBV3-1 (or the pseudogene TRBV3-2) and TRBJ2-7; TRBD1 agrees at 7 bases. The receptor comes from a man aged 55-75 years with acute or convalescent COVID-19. CDR3 nucleotide sequence: TGTGCCAGCAGCTTGACAGGGCTCAGGGAGCAGTACTTC. It encodes CASSLTGLREQYF.